One sample yielded the 21 T cell receptor beta chains listed below, sequenced in a study of OX40 agonist ivuxolimab in advanced cancers. TCRdb's copy holds only in-frame clones and misses some; the assay was immunoSEQ multiplex PCR. The sample holds about 19,000 clones, over 70% seen once. The material sequenced was CD4+ or CD8+ T cells sorted from blood, taken in a trial of the OX40 agonist ivuxolimab. The receptor set was obtained from an adult with an advanced solid tumor such as melanoma, head and neck, liver or kidney cancer.

The chain combines TRBV5-4 with TRBJ2-1; 8 bases match TRBD1. The V segment lost 1 base and the J segment 8 bases; nucleotides outside the gene matches: 5. Germline CDR1 and CDR2: SGHNT and YYREEE (reference sequence). This CDR3 is built from 14 residues. The CDR3 nucleotides are TGTGCCAGCAGCTTGCAGGGGGCGGGCTATGAGCAGTTCTTC. Residues: CASSLQGAGYEQFF.

The chain joins TRBV9 to TRBJ2-3, with TRBD2 matching 7 bases. Germline CDR1 is SGDLS and CDR2 is YYNGEE. The CDR3 is 16 amino acids. J was trimmed by 4 bases and V by 2 bases; bases with no gene match: 10. The CDR3 loop is CASSVTGLDVPDTQYF. CDR3 coding DNA: TGTGCCAGCAGCGTTACTGGACTAGATGTCCCAGATACGCAGTATTTT.

This clone is judged medium-sized (0.01 to 0.1%). V gene TRBV5-6 combines with J gene TRBJ2-7, with a weak D call TRBD1 (5 bases). This CDR3 comprises 14 residues. Germline V lookup: CDR1 SGHDT, CDR2 YYEEEE. V lost 1 base to trimming and J lost 5 bases, with 13 bases between them. This CDR3 reads CASSLRGSRNEQYF. In DNA form, the CDR3 reads TGTGCCAGCAGCTTGAGGGGTAGCAGGAACGAGCAGTACTTC.

CDR3 protein: CASSLVGYEQYF. CDR3 sequence (DNA): TGTGCCAGCAGCTTAGTTGGCTACGAGCAGTACTTC. This chain uses TRBV11-2 with TRBJ2-7; D not certain. The CDR3 totals 12 residues. V lost 1 base and J 3 bases, leaving 4 bases between the germline ends. Germline assignment: CDR1 SGHAT and CDR2 FQNNGV.

The chain recombines TRBV28 with TRBJ2-3, with TRBD2 as a possible D gene (5 bases). The germline gives CDR1 MDHEN, CDR2 SYDVKM. CDR3 size: 15 residues. Trimming shortened V by 2 bases and J by 0 bases, and 9 bases separated the two germline ends. The CDR3 region has the DNA TGTGCCAGCAGTTTAGGAGGCGGGAGCACAGATACGCAGTATTTT. Translating it yields CASSLGGGSTDTQYF.

The chain joins TRBV27 to TRBJ2-3, with a possible D match to TRBD1 (6 bases). CDR3 length equals 14 residues. Between the trimmed V and J ends, which lost 8 bases and 4 bases, there was a span of 16 bases. From germline, CDR1 is MNHEY and CDR2 SMNVEV (reference sequence). The CDR3 nucleotides are TGTGCCAGCGGAACCGGGACAAGGCCAGATACGCAGTATTTT. Residues: CASGTGTRPDTQYF.

The rearrangement links TRBV5-4 to TRBJ1-1; no clear D gene. The CDR3 sequence is 13 residues long. From germline, CDR1 is SGHNT and CDR2 YYREEE (reference sequence). V was cut by 4 bases and J by 0 bases, with 7 bases left in between. In nucleotides, the CDR3 is TGTGCCAGCAGCCATACAGTGAACACTGAAGCTTTCTTT. Its protein product is CASSHTVNTEAFF. The full variable domain, completed using reference TRBV5-4 and TRBJ1-1, is ETGVTQSPTHLIKTRGQQVTLRCSSQSGHNTVSWYQQALGQGPQFIFQYYREEENGRGNFPPRFSGLQFPNYSSELNVNALELDDSALYLCASSHTVNTEAFFGQGTRLTVV.

The genes are TRBV21-1 and TRBJ1-4; the listed D gene, TRBD1, was not tested against the DNA. TRBV21-1 is described as a pseudogene. The CDR3 runs to 16 residues. CDR3 protein: CANHPKVSGGNEKLFF. The CDR3 nucleotides are TGTGCCAACCATCCAAAGGTGTCAGGGGGTAATGAAAAACTGTTTTTT.

The chain carries TRBV15 and TRBJ2-1; 7 bases match TRBD2. The CDR3 is made up of 16 amino acids. CDR1 is LNHNV, CDR2 YYDKDF, per germline (reference sequence). Trimming removed 0 bases from V and 4 bases from J; junction bases left unmatched: 6. The CDR3 coding sequence is TGTGCCACCAGCAGAGATTTCACTAGCGATTACAATGAGCAGTTCTTC. Protein product: CATSRDFTSDYNEQFF.

V is TRBV7-6 and J is TRBJ1-3; D gene uncertain. The CDR3 runs to 14 residues. Trimming removed 1 base at V and 0 bases at J, with 4 bases between. The germline CDR1 and CDR2 sequences are SGHVS and FNYEAQ. DNA of the CDR3: TGTGCCAGCAGCTTAGGGGGCTCTGGAAACACCATATATTTT. This translates into CASSLGGSGNTIYF.

The chain couples TRBV11-3 to TRBJ2-7; 13 nucleotides match TRBD2. Germline V gene data show CDR1 as SGHNT and CDR2 as YENEEA. The CDR3 covers 15 residues. V lost 4 bases, J lost 6 bases, and 6 bases stayed unmatched. CDR3 coding DNA: TGTGCCAGCAGCTCCGGACTAGCGGGAGCCGGCGAGCAGTACTTC. This translates into CASSSGLAGAGEQYF. The full variable domain, rest sourced from reference TRBV11-3 and TRBJ2-7, is EAGVVQSPRYKIIEKKQPVAFWCNPISGHNTLYWYLQNLGQGPELLIRYENEEAVDDSQLPKDRFSAERLKGVDSTLKIQPAELGDSAVYLCASSSGLAGAGEQYFGPGTRLTVT.

The V call is TRBV7-9, the J call TRBJ2-1, with D possibly being TRBD2 (5 bases). The CDR3 runs to 17 residues. Germline V gene data show CDR1 as SEHNR and CDR2 as FQNEAQ (reference sequence). V was trimmed by 7 bases and J by 4 bases, leaving 23 bases between them. This chain's CDR3 is CASTPTKRQTLYNEQFF. DNA for the CDR3: TGTGCCAGCACCCCGACCAAGCGGCAGACCTTATACAATGAGCAGTTCTTC.

The rearrangement uses TRBV27 and TRBJ1-5; no clear D gene. The CDR3 is made up of 14 amino acids. Germline loops: CDR1 MNHEY, CDR2 SMNVEV (reference sequence). V was shortened by 8 bases and J by 1 base, with 12 bases between the two germline ends. The CDR3 DNA reads TGTGCCAGCCGTCCCGGGGTCAGCAATCAGCCCCAGCATTTT. As protein: CASRPGVSNQPQHF.

The gene calls are TRBV18 and TRBJ2-1; 11 bases line up with TRBD2. The junction had 7 bases not matched to a gene; V was cut back by 2 bases and J by 4 bases. CDR1 is KGHSH and CDR2 is LQKENI in the germline V gene. This CDR3 has 17 residues. The DNA for the CDR3 is TGTGCCAGCTCACCAATAGCGGGAGGGCCGGTTTACAATGAGCAGTTCTTC. Encoded protein: CASSPIAGGPVYNEQFF.

This clone was counted a single time. V gene TRBV6-6 combines with J gene TRBJ2-7; 8 bases line up with TRBD2. This CDR3 comprises 15 residues. The trim removed 4 bases at V and 4 bases at J, leaving 9 bases unmatched. Germline V gene sequence: CDR1 MNHNY, CDR2 SVGAGI (reference sequence). CDR3 coding DNA: TGTGCCAGCAGTTCCCGGGAGGGACTCTTATACGAGCAGTACTTC. Protein: CASSSREGLLYEQYF.

This clone is termed large. The CDR3 spells CASSPGTGGAPSYEQYF. Here the CDR3 DNA reads TGTGCCAGCAGTCCCGGGACAGGGGGCGCCCCCTCCTACGAGCAGTACTTC. V is TRBV28 and J is TRBJ2-7; 12 nucleotides match TRBD1. The V gene's germline CDR1 is MDHEN and CDR2 SYDVKM. The CDR3 has 17 amino acids. V shed 5 bases, J shed 0 bases, and the junction held 8 bases outside the gene matches.

This clone was observed once. The genes are TRBV2 and TRBJ2-1; 11 bases agree with TRBD2. The CDR3 is 15 amino acids. The V and J ends lost 6 bases and 4 bases, in that order; junction bases with no gene match: 5. CDR1 and CDR2 (germline): SNHLY, FYNNEI. DNA of the CDR3: TGTGCCAGCAGCACTAGCGGGGGACTTTACAATGAGCAGTTCTTC. Translated, it gives CASSTSGGLYNEQFF.

This chain joins TRBV6-1 and TRBJ2-7; D remains unclear. Germline V lookup: CDR1 MNHNS, CDR2 SASEGT. This CDR3 contains 12 residues. V was pared by 7 bases and J by 6 bases, with 13 bases between. The CDR3 DNA follows: TGTGCCAGCAACGAGTGGTTTCGCGAGCAGTACTTC. It is translated as CASNEWFREQYF.

The chain uses TRBV2 and TRBJ1-1, with D unresolved. Per the germline V gene, CDR1 is SNHLY and CDR2 is FYNNEI. V dropped 5 bases and J dropped 1 base, with 11 bases sitting between them. This CDR3 is 14 amino acids long. The CDR3 DNA reads TGTGCCAGCAGTTATCACGGACGGAACACTGAAGCTTTCTTT. It codes for CASSYHGRNTEAFF.

This chain joins TRBV6-5 and TRBJ2-7, with D tentatively TRBD1 or TRBD2 (5 bases each). CDR3 size: 16 residues. Germline CDR1 is MNHEY and CDR2 is SVGAGI. The ends were cut back, 2 bases at V and 4 bases at J, with 18 bases in the middle. CDR3 in amino acids: CASSYPFKGSTYEQYF. Here the CDR3 DNA reads TGTGCCAGCAGTTACCCCTTTAAGGGGAGTACGTACGAGCAGTACTTC.

The gene calls are TRBV4-3 and TRBJ1-1; D is uncertain. V lost 0 bases to trimming and J lost 1 base, with 6 bases between them. The germline gives CDR1 LGHNA, CDR2 YSLEER. The CDR3 is made up of 14 amino acids. DNA of the CDR3: TGCGCCAGCAGCCAAGATGCGGCGAACACTGAAGCTTTCTTT. Translation gives CASSQDAANTEAFF.